Shown below are 6 T cell receptor beta chains from a single sample sequenced in a study of vaccination and CD4 T cells after COVID-19. Treatment indicated: roughly 11-day PBMC culture with coronavirus spike peptide pools or control peptides (ViraFEST assay). During the years 2011-2018, before the COVID-19 pandemic, the unexposed donor's CD4+ T cells were collected. These receptors lack a known antigen. Cultured CD4+ T cells had their DNA profiled by the Oncomine TCR Beta short-read assay. It was cultured CD4+ T cells from which genomic DNA was extracted. TCRdb processed the PCR reads anew with MiXCR; each CDR3 protein has one entry. The table lists around 10,000 distinct CDR3 sequences, around 34% of them singletons. Sequencing used CD4+ T cells from blood, cultured in vitro. The receptors derive from a human donor in good health.

This clonotype was counted only a few times. V usage is TRBV20-1 and J usage is TRBJ2-2; 7 bases line up with TRBD1. The trim removed 0 bases at V and 1 base at J, leaving 5 bases unmatched. The CDR3 contains 16 residues. CDR1 and CDR2 from the germline V gene are DFQATT and SNEGSKA (reference sequence). The CDR3 loop reads CSARDRRQGNTGELFF. The CDR3, as DNA: TGCAGTGCTAGAGATCGGCGACAGGGGAACACCGGGGAGCTGTTTTTT.

This clonotype was detected only a few times. V gene TRBV5-8 combines with J gene TRBJ1-6; tentatively, D is TRBD1 (5 bases). Trimming pared 10 bases from V and 5 bases from J, leaving 16 bases between. CDR1 and CDR2 (germline): SGHTS, YDEGEE. The CDR3 is 14 residues long. The CDR3 sequence: CAGGRVGDNSPLHF. CDR3 nucleotides: TGTGCCGGGGGACGGGTCGGGGATAATTCACCCCTCCACTTT. The entire variable domain, with the rest obtained from reference TRBV5-8 and TRBJ1-6, is as follows: EAGVTQSPTHLIKTRGQQATLRCSPISGHTSVYWYQQALGLGLQFLLWYDEGEERNRGNFPPRFSGRQFPNYSSELNVNALELEDSALYLCAGGRVGDNSPLHFGNGTRLTVT.

This chain joins TRBV2 and TRBJ1-2, with TRBD1 matching 7 bases. The length of the CDR3 is 15 residues. The V gene's germline CDR1 is SNHLY and CDR2 FYNNEI. The ends lost 6 bases at V and 4 bases at J; junction bases unmatched: 11. The CDR3, as DNA: TGTGCCAGCAGAAATACCGGGACAGAAGTCTATGGCTACACCTTC. It translates to CASRNTGTEVYGYTF.

With respect to this clonotype: Lacking the conserved final phenylalanine or tryptophan, this CDR3 likely reflects a read error. The V gene is TRBV6-2 or TRBV6-3, the J gene TRBJ2-7; D is uncertain. CDR1 MNHEY and CDR2 SVGEGT come from the germline V gene. CDR3 length equals 11 residues. The V gene lost 6 bases and the J gene lost 8 bases, with 11 bases spanning the gap. CDR3 sequence: CASSQRVKQYL. For the CDR3, the DNA is TGTGCCAGCAGCCAACGGGTGAAGCAGTACCTC.

The rearrangement joins TRBV4-1 to TRBJ2-1; D is unclear. V was cut by 3 bases and J by 4 bases, with 1 base left in between. Per germline, CDR1 MGHRA and CDR2 YSYEKL. CDR3 length: 11 amino acids. CDR3 region: CASSHYNEQFF. The CDR3 region has the DNA TGCGCCAGCAGCCATTACAATGAGCAGTTCTTC.

This clonotype was counted only a few times. The chain links TRBV7-6 to TRBJ2-3, with TRBD2 matching over 7 bases. Germline V gives CDR1 SGHVS, CDR2 FNYEAQ. The CDR3 extends over 20 amino acids. Unmatched junction bases numbered 17, after V lost 0 bases and J lost 2 bases. For the CDR3, the DNA is TGTGCCAGCAGCTTAGCCCCCCCCGCCGGGGGGAGCGGGTTCACAGATACGCAGTATTTT. This encodes CASSLAPPAGGSGFTDTQYF.